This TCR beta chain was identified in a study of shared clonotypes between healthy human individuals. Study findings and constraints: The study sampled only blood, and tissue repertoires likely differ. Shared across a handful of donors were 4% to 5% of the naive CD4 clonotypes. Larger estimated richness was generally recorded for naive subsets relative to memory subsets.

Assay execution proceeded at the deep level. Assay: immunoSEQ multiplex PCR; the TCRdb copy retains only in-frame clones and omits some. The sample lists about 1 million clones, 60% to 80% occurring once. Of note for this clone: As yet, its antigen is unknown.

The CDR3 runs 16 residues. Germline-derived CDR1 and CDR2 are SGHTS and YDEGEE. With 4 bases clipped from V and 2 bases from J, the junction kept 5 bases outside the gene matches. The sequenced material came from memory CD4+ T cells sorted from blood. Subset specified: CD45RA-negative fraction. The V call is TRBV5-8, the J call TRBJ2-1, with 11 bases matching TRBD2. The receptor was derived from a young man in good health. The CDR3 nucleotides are TGTGCCAGCAGCCCCTTAGCGGGAGGGCCCTACAATGAGCAGTTCTTC. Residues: CASSPLAGGPYNEQFF.